The next 16 T cell receptor beta chains were all read from a single sample in a study of CD8 T cells in ankylosing spondylitis. In TCRdb, the 5' RACE reads were re-called with MiXCR into one record per CDR3 protein. The sample consists of 39,000 or so distinct CDR3 sequences, around 3% of them appearing once. The specimen sequenced was blood, either unsorted or a sorted T cell fraction (not recorded which). These receptors originate from a male donor with ankylosing spondylitis or in good health (not recorded which).

This clonotype was detected ten times or more. The chain has TRBV9 and TRBJ2-1; either TRBD1 or TRBD2 may fit D (5 bases each). Germline CDR1 and CDR2: SGDLS and YYNGEE. The CDR3 covers 17 residues. Deletions cut 0 bases from V and 0 bases from J, with 13 bases between. CDR3 DNA sequence: TGTGCCAGCAGCGTAGGGGGGTTCTCCAGCTCCTACAATGAGCAGTTCTTC. Protein: CASSVGGFSSSYNEQFF.

This clonotype was observed many times. V gene TRBV9 combines with J gene TRBJ2-5; D is possibly TRBD1 (6 bases). This CDR3 is built from 15 residues. The germline V gene has CDR1 SGDLS and CDR2 YYNGEE. V lost 4 bases, J lost 1 base, and 14 bases lay in between. The CDR3 loop reads CASSSGQTPQETQYF. The CDR3 nucleotides are TGTGCCAGCAGCTCCGGACAGACCCCCCAAGAGACCCAGTACTTC.

This clonotype was observed a few times. The V call is TRBV9, the J call TRBJ2-3, with 7 bases that match TRBD2. Trimming took 4 bases from V and 3 from J; bases not matched to a gene: 5. The CDR3 loop spans 14 amino acids. CDR1 and CDR2 from the germline V gene are SGDLS and YYNGEE. The CDR3 region is CASSPSGVTDTQYF. As DNA, the CDR3 is TGTGCCAGCAGCCCGAGCGGGGTGACAGATACGCAGTATTTT.

In this sample, this clonotype turned up many times. The chain couples TRBV21-1 to TRBJ1-2. TRBV21-1 constitutes a pseudogene. The CDR3 loop spans 14 amino acids. CDR3 sequence: CASSRGSPGYGYTF. DNA for the CDR3: TGTGCCAGCAGCAGAGGGTCTCCAGGCTATGGCTACACCTTC.

In its sample, this clonotype was seen many times. The chain has TRBV9 and TRBJ1-1; 10 positions agree with TRBD1. The V and J ends lost 0 bases and 5 bases, in that order; junction bases with no gene match: 7. The CDR3 has 16 residues. Per the germline V gene, CDR1 is SGDLS and CDR2 is YYNGEE. CDR3 region: CASSVGGTGEQTEAFF. CDR3 DNA: TGTGCCAGCAGCGTAGGTGGGACAGGGGAGCAAACTGAAGCTTTCTTT.

The chain employs TRBV9 and TRBJ1-4; D remains unclear. Germline lookup yields CDR1 SGDLS and CDR2 YYNGEE. The ends were cut back, 3 bases at V and 2 bases at J, with 2 bases in the middle. The CDR3 has 12 residues. As DNA, the CDR3 is TGTGCCAGCAGCGGGACTAATGAAAAACTGTTTTTT. This codes for CASSGTNEKLFF.

This clonotype was recorded at least ten times. J is TRBJ2-3 and V is TRBV9; 7 bases map to TRBD2. This CDR3 contains 18 residues. CDR1 and CDR2 from the germline V gene are SGDLS and YYNGEE. After removal of 2 bases from V and 3 bases from J, the junction contained 15 bases not matched to a gene. CDR3: CASSVLPRLGGRTDTQYF. In DNA, the CDR3 is TGTGCCAGCAGCGTCCTACCCCGACTGGGCGGGAGAACAGATACGCAGTATTTT.

There are many counts of this clonotype. The chain has TRBV9 and TRBJ2-5; no clear D gene. CDR1 is SGDLS, CDR2 YYNGEE, per germline. The CDR3 runs 13 residues. The V end lost 0 bases, the J end lost 3 bases, and 6 bases lay between the germline ends. CDR3 region: CASSVGLKETQYF. The DNA for the CDR3 is TGTGCCAGCAGCGTAGGCCTGAAAGAGACCCAGTACTTC.

In its sample, this clonotype was seen many times. The gene calls are TRBV9 and TRBJ2-5, with a weak D call TRBD2 (6 bases). The CDR3 is made up of 14 amino acids. Trimming took off 1 base at V and 5 bases at J, with 12 bases between the two ends. The germline gives CDR1 SGDLS, CDR2 YYNGEE. This chain's CDR3 is CASSVTPGGETQYF. CDR3 nucleotide sequence: TGTGCCAGCAGCGTAACCCCAGGAGGGGAGACCCAGTACTTC.

The table lists this clonotype with many counts. Sequence at one end of the junction differs from germline and may be a read error. The genes are TRBV9 and TRBJ1-1; 11 nucleotides agree with TRBD1. The CDR3 is made up of 19 amino acids. Germline lookup yields CDR1 SGDLS and CDR2 YYNGEE. For the CDR3, the DNA is TGTGCCAGCAGCGCAGCCCCCGGACAGGGGGCGAGGATGAACTCTGAAGCTTTCTTT. This gives the protein CASSAAPGQGARMNSEAFF. The entire variable domain, with the rest obtained from reference TRBV9 and TRBJ1-1, is as follows: DSGVTQTPKHLITATGQRVTLRCSPRSGDLSVYWYQQSLDQGLQFLIQYYNGEERAKGNILERFSAQQFPDLHSELNLSSLELGDSALYFCASSAAPGQGARMNSEAFFGQGTRLTVV.

This clonotype was observed many times. The chain links TRBV9 to TRBJ2-2; possibly TRBD2 for D (5 bases). Germline loops: CDR1 SGDLS, CDR2 YYNGEE. The ends were cut back, 4 bases at V and 6 bases at J, with 10 bases in the middle. The CDR3 has 13 amino acids. In nucleotides, the CDR3 is TGTGCCAGCAGCCGAGGGATTGCCGGGGAGCTGTTTTTT. Its protein is CASSRGIAGELFF.

The rearrangement joins TRBV9 to TRBJ1-2, with D perhaps matching TRBD1 (5 bases). This CDR3 has 13 residues. V gave up 3 bases and J gave up 4 bases, with 10 bases separating them. The V gene's germline CDR1 is SGDLS and CDR2 YYNGEE. The CDR3 nucleotides are TGTGCCAGCAGCGGGGCAGGGTTCTATGGCTACACCTTC. Amino acid sequence: CASSGAGFYGYTF.

This clonotype has a count of ten or more. The chain joins TRBV9 to TRBJ1-3; 11 nucleotides match TRBD1. CDR3 length equals 15 residues. Germline V gene sequence: CDR1 SGDLS, CDR2 YYNGEE. The trim removed 2 bases at V and 4 bases at J, leaving 2 bases unmatched. CDR3 protein: CASSVGQGGGNTIYF. Here the CDR3 DNA reads TGTGCCAGCAGCGTGGGACAGGGGGGAGGAAACACCATATATTTT. The variable domain in full, completed from reference TRBV9 and TRBJ1-3, reads DSGVTQTPKHLITATGQRVTLRCSPRSGDLSVYWYQQSLDQGLQFLIQYYNGEERAKGNILERFSAQQFPDLHSELNLSSLELGDSALYFCASSVGQGGGNTIYFGEGSWLTVV.

This clonotype was seen a handful of times. The chain is built from TRBV9 and TRBJ1-2, with D possibly being TRBD1 (6 bases). Germline loops: CDR1 SGDLS, CDR2 YYNGEE. V lost 3 bases, J lost 2 bases, and 17 bases lay in between. This CDR3 has 16 amino acids. DNA for the CDR3: TGTGCCAGCAGCGCTCACATCGGGACATCCAACTATGGCTACACCTTC. Encoded protein: CASSAHIGTSNYGYTF.

This clonotype was seen ten or more times. The rearrangement uses TRBV9 and TRBJ1-1; no reliable D call. Trimming shortened V by 4 bases and J by 6 bases, and 16 bases separated the two germline ends. CDR3 length: 14 residues. Looked up from germline, CDR1 is SGDLS and CDR2 is YYNGEE. CDR3 DNA: TGTGCCAGCAGCCCTATTTCGCCGACGGCTGAAGCTTTCTTT. This translates into CASSPISPTAEAFF.

This clonotype has ten or more counts. The V call is TRBV9, the J call TRBJ1-3; the D gene is possibly TRBD1 (5 bases). The V and J ends lost 0 bases and 3 bases respectively, with 10 bases between them. Per the germline V gene, CDR1 is SGDLS and CDR2 is YYNGEE. The length of the CDR3 is 15 residues. In DNA, the CDR3 is TGTGCCAGCAGCGTAGGCGGGGCGGTTGGAAACACCATATATTTT. Residues: CASSVGGAVGNTIYF. Supplemented by reference TRBV9 and TRBJ1-3, the full variable domain reads DSGVTQTPKHLITATGQRVTLRCSPRSGDLSVYWYQQSLDQGLQFLIQYYNGEERAKGNILERFSAQQFPDLHSELNLSSLELGDSALYFCASSVGGAVGNTIYFGEGSWLTVV.